This T cell receptor beta chain was sequenced for a study of CD8 T cells in ankylosing spondylitis. Study findings and constraints: Relatively rare in peripheral blood, disease-linked clones were also CD8+. Made up of several highly homologous variants, a TCR beta motif appeared characteristic of ankylosing spondylitis blood. Disease-linked clones were reportedly significantly enriched in matched ankylosing spondylitis synovial fluid.

A word on this clonotype: Its target is unknown.

Trimming cost V 7 bases and J 6 bases; bases outside gene matches: 9. CDR3 size: 13 residues. Per germline, CDR1 DFQATT and CDR2 SNEGSKA (reference sequence). MiXCR, applied by TCRdb to the 5' RACE reads, yields one record per CDR3 protein. The sample shows more than 650,000 distinct CDR3 sequences, about 12% of them seen only once. This sequence joins TRBV20-1 and TRBJ2-1; 7 bases agree with TRBD2. The clonotype comes from a male donor with ankylosing spondylitis. The sample comprised blood, either unsorted or a sorted T cell fraction (not recorded which). The CDR3 nucleotides read TGCAGTGATACGCCGGGACTAAGCAATGAGCAGTTCTTC. It yields the protein CSDTPGLSNEQFF.